The entry that follows covers one T cell receptor beta chain sequence. The data derive from a study of blood T cell repertoires in COVID-19. J was trimmed by 6 bases and V by 2 bases; bases with no gene match: 7. The CDR3 contains 16 residues. In germline, CDR1 is MDHEN, CDR2 SYDVKM. The method was immunoSEQ multiplex PCR; TCRdb's version includes in-frame clones alone and lacks a portion of them. The sample shows tens of thousands of clones, under 85% of them seen only once. This rearrangement joins TRBV28 to TRBJ2-3, with TRBD2 identical over 11 bases. This receptor was identified in a woman at least 80 years old with acute or convalescent COVID-19. Specimen: peripheral blood. The CDR3 sequence is CASSLTSGGPSDTQYF. CDR3 sequence (DNA): TGTGCCAGCAGTTTAACTAGCGGGGGACCTTCCGATACGCAGTATTTT.